These 21 T cell receptor beta chains were all obtained from the same sample, sequenced in a study of shared clonotypes between healthy human individuals. CD45RO-negative, CCR7-positively selected cells formed the naive CD8 fraction, excluding terminally differentiated effector memory CD45RA+ cells. The method was immunoSEQ multiplex PCR; TCRdb's version includes in-frame clones alone and lacks a portion of them. The sample contains approximately 720,000 clones, 92% of which appear only once. Sequenced material: naive CD8+ T cells sorted from blood. These receptors all stem from a man in his thirties or forties in good health.

The chain recombines TRBV6-5 with TRBJ2-2; 11 bases are shared with TRBD2. CDR1 and CDR2 (germline): MNHEY, SVGAGI. The CDR3 is 14 amino acids. Trimming removed 10 bases from V and 7 bases from J; junction bases left unmatched: 8. The CDR3 nucleotides are TGTGCCACCCTATCCGGGACTAGCGGCGGGGAGCTGTTTTTT. Protein: CATLSGTSGGELFF.

This chain uses TRBV19 with TRBJ2-7, with TRBD2 matching 7 bases. V trimming: 4 bases; J trimming: 0 bases; junction bases outside the gene matches: 6. The CDR3 sequence is 15 residues long. Germline V lookup: CDR1 LNHDA, CDR2 SQIVND (reference sequence). The CDR3 loop reads CASSNFLAASYEQYF. DNA for the CDR3: TGTGCCAGTAGTAACTTCCTAGCGGCCTCCTACGAGCAGTACTTC.

The chain combines TRBV9 with TRBJ2-3; perhaps D is TRBD1 or TRBD2 (5 bases each). The CDR3 runs to 16 residues. Germline V CDR1 and CDR2: SGDLS, YYNGEE. V lost 2 bases to trimming and J lost 2 bases, with 15 bases between them. This chain's CDR3 is CASSVMIGTLTDTQYF. The DNA of the CDR3 is TGTGCCAGCAGCGTTATGATAGGGACCCTCACAGATACGCAGTATTTT. Complete variable domain (other parts from reference TRBV9 and TRBJ2-3): DSGVTQTPKHLITATGQRVTLRCSPRSGDLSVYWYQQSLDQGLQFLIQYYNGEERAKGNILERFSAQQFPDLHSELNLSSLELGDSALYFCASSVMIGTLTDTQYFGPGTRLTVL.

V is TRBV29-1 and J is TRBJ1-2, with D perhaps matching TRBD1 (6 bases). From germline, CDR1 is SQVTM and CDR2 ANQGSEA. The CDR3 has 12 amino acids. With 6 bases removed from V and 4 bases from J, the gap between germline ends came to 12 bases. Written as DNA, the CDR3 is TGCAGCGTACAGGGATCGGGCTATGGCTACACCTTC. Translated, it gives CSVQGSGYGYTF.

The chain recombines TRBV29-1 with TRBJ2-5; unclear D gene. Trimming left V 2 bases short and J 0 bases short, with 7 bases between. This CDR3 comprises 13 residues. Germline CDR1 SQVTM, CDR2 ANQGSEA. In DNA form, the CDR3 reads TGCAGCGTTGAACAGTTCAACCAAGAGACCCAGTACTTC. Translating gives CSVEQFNQETQYF.

V and J are TRBV7-2 and TRBJ2-7; D ambiguous. This CDR3 region has 14 residues. Germline CDR1 and CDR2: SGHTA and FQGNSA. Trimming left V 5 bases short and J 2 bases short, with 13 bases between. The chain's CDR3 is CASSINWVTYEQYF. CDR3 DNA sequence: TGTGCCAGCAGCATAAATTGGGTTACCTACGAGCAGTACTTC.

This clone was counted only a few times. At the DNA level, this CDR3 is encoded by other sequences in the same sample as well. The chain has TRBV6-4 and TRBJ2-2, with unresolved D. Trimming cost V 0 bases and J 8 bases, with 7 bases left between them. The germline CDR1 and CDR2 sequences are MRHNA and SNTAGT. The CDR3 is made up of 13 amino acids. The CDR3 spells CASSDSSAGELFF. CDR3 DNA: TGTGCCAGCAGTGACTCGTCGGCGGGGGAGCTGTTTTTT.

The chain joins TRBV9 to TRBJ2-7; 12 nucleotides match TRBD2. J gave up 6 bases and V 0 bases, and 10 bases lay outside the gene matches. This CDR3 is 17 amino acids long. CDR1 is SGDLS and CDR2 is YYNGEE in the germline V gene. The CDR3: CASSVAGTSGRLGEQYF. The CDR3 nucleotides read TGTGCCAGCAGCGTAGCTGGTACTAGCGGGAGGTTAGGCGAGCAGTACTTC.

This chain joins TRBV4-3 and TRBJ2-3, with 11 bases lining up with TRBD1. The CDR3 spans 16 residues. After removal of 1 base from V and 6 bases from J, the junction contained 6 bases not matched to a gene. Germline loops: CDR1 LGHNA, CDR2 YSLEER. The CDR3 is CASSQGGQGEYDTQYF. The CDR3 nucleotides are TGCGCCAGCAGCCAAGGGGGACAGGGGGAATACGATACGCAGTATTTT.

The V call is TRBV6-1, the J call TRBJ2-7, with D unresolved. This CDR3 comprises 16 residues. V was cut by 1 base and J by 3 bases, with 16 bases left in between. Germline-derived CDR1 and CDR2 are MNHNS and SASEGT. In DNA form, the CDR3 reads TGTGCCAGCAGTGAAGTGATAATAGTTTCCCTCTACGAGCAGTACTTC. Its protein is CASSEVIIVSLYEQYF.

J is TRBJ2-2 and V is TRBV6-1, with unresolved D. Germline V gene data show CDR1 as MNHNS and CDR2 as SASEGT. V was cut by 2 bases and J by 6 bases, with 10 bases left in between. This CDR3 region has 14 residues. CDR3 in amino acids: CASSEQFRPGELFF. The CDR3 DNA follows: TGTGCCAGCAGTGAACAGTTTCGGCCCGGGGAGCTGTTTTTT.

V gene TRBV10-3 combines with J gene TRBJ2-3; 9 nucleotides line up with TRBD2. V trimming: 3 bases; J trimming: 2 bases; junction bases outside the gene matches: 3. CDR1 is ENHRY and CDR2 is SYGVKD in the germline V gene. The CDR3 extends over 15 amino acids. In nucleotides, the CDR3 is TGTGCCATCAGTGAAGGGACTAGCTTCACAGATACGCAGTATTTT. Amino acids: CAISEGTSFTDTQYF.

This chain connects TRBV28 to TRBJ1-4; possibly TRBD1 for D (5 bases). The CDR3 sequence is 15 residues long. In germline, CDR1 is MDHEN, CDR2 SYDVKM. V gave up 4 bases and J gave up 6 bases, with 15 bases separating them. CDR3 sequence reads: CASSSYRDPHEKLFF. The CDR3 region has the DNA TGTGCCAGCAGTTCCTACCGGGACCCCCATGAAAAACTGTTTTTT.

This clone appeared once. The rearrangement uses TRBV7-9 and TRBJ2-5, with D unresolved. CDR1 SEHNR and CDR2 FQNEAQ come from the germline V gene (reference sequence). The CDR3 covers 14 residues. Trimming cost V 7 bases and J 4 bases, with 16 bases left between them. This CDR3 is CASTPQSRRETQYF. The CDR3 coding sequence is TGTGCCAGCACACCCCAGTCCAGGAGAGAGACCCAGTACTTC.

J is TRBJ2-1 and V is TRBV19, with D unresolved. The CDR3 covers 14 residues. Germline assignment: CDR1 LNHDA and CDR2 SQIVND (reference sequence). V lost 3 bases to trimming and J lost 5 bases, with 11 bases between them. The CDR3 sequence: CASSIFGRHNEQFF. CDR3 nucleotide sequence: TGTGCCAGTAGTATTTTCGGGCGGCACAATGAGCAGTTCTTC.

The J gene is TRBJ2-3, the V gene TRBV28; 9 bases are a match to TRBD2. Germline CDR1 and CDR2: MDHEN and SYDVKM. V lost 5 bases to trimming and J lost 4 bases; unmatched junction nucleotides: 7. This CDR3 has 15 amino acids. The CDR3 DNA is TGTGCCAGCAGTGGGCCGGGACTAGCTCCAGATACGCAGTATTTT. It specifies CASSGPGLAPDTQYF.

The gene calls are TRBV15 and TRBJ2-7; 9 bases agree with TRBD2. The CDR3 loop spans 14 amino acids. V was clipped by 5 bases and J by 7 bases; unmatched bases: 9. Germline loops: CDR1 LNHNV, CDR2 YYDKDF (reference sequence). CDR3 sequence (DNA): TGTGCCACCAGCGCGGGGGAGCGGGAGGAAGAGCAGTACTTC. It encodes CATSAGEREEEQYF.

The rearrangement joins TRBV4-1 to TRBJ2-7; D remains unclear. The CDR3 is made up of 13 amino acids. Germline V gives CDR1 MGHRA, CDR2 YSYEKL. The V end lost 0 bases, the J end lost 2 bases, and 5 bases lay between the germline ends. The CDR3 sequence: CASSQELTYEQYF. The DNA of the CDR3 is TGCGCCAGCAGCCAAGAACTAACCTACGAGCAGTACTTC.

Details on this clone: Other DNA sequences of this sample code for an identical CDR3. The chain couples TRBV15 to TRBJ2-1, with 11 nucleotides matching TRBD2. The CDR3 spans 15 residues. Germline-derived CDR1 and CDR2 are LNHNV and YYDKDF (reference sequence). J was trimmed by 9 bases and V by 3 bases; bases with no gene match: 7. CDR3 sequence: CATSRSGLAGVEQFF. DNA for the CDR3: TGTGCCACCAGCAGGTCAGGACTAGCGGGCGTTGAGCAGTTCTTC.

The rearrangement joins TRBV4-1 to TRBJ2-5; D might be TRBD1 (5 bases). The CDR3 covers 14 residues. V was cut by 3 bases and J by 4 bases, with 12 bases left in between. Germline V lookup: CDR1 MGHRA, CDR2 YSYEKL. Here the CDR3 reads CASSHSRTRETQYF. The DNA for the CDR3 is TGCGCCAGCAGCCATAGTAGGACAAGAGAGACCCAGTACTTC.

The rearrangement links TRBV27 to TRBJ2-1; TRBD2 agrees at 7 bases. CDR3 length: 14 residues. V shed 6 bases and J 1 base; nucleotides not matched to a gene: 3. Per germline, CDR1 MNHEY and CDR2 SMNVEV (reference sequence). The CDR3 region is CASSGLGSYNEQFF. Here the CDR3 DNA reads TGTGCCAGCAGCGGACTAGGATCCTACAATGAGCAGTTCTTC.